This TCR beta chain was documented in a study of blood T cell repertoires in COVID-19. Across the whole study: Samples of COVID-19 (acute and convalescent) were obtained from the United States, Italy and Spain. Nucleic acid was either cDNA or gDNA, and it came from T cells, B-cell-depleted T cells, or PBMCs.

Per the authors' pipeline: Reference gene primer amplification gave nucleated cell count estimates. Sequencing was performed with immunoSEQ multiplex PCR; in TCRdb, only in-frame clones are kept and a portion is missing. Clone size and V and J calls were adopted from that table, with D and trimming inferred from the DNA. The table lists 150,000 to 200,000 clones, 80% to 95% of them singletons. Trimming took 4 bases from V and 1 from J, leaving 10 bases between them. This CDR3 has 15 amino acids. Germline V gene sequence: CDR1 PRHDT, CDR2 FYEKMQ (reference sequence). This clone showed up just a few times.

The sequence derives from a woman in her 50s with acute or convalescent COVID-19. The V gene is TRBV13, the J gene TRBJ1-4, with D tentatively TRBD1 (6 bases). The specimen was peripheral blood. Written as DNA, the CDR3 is TGTGCCAGCAGCTCACAGGGCGGAACTAATGAAAAACTGTTTTTT. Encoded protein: CASSSQGGTNEKLFF. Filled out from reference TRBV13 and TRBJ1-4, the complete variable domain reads AAGVIQSPRHLIKEKRETATLKCYPIPRHDTVYWYQQGPGQDPQFLISFYEKMQSDKGSIPDRFSAQQFSDYHSELNMSSLELGDSALYFCASSSQGGTNEKLFFGSGTQLSVL.